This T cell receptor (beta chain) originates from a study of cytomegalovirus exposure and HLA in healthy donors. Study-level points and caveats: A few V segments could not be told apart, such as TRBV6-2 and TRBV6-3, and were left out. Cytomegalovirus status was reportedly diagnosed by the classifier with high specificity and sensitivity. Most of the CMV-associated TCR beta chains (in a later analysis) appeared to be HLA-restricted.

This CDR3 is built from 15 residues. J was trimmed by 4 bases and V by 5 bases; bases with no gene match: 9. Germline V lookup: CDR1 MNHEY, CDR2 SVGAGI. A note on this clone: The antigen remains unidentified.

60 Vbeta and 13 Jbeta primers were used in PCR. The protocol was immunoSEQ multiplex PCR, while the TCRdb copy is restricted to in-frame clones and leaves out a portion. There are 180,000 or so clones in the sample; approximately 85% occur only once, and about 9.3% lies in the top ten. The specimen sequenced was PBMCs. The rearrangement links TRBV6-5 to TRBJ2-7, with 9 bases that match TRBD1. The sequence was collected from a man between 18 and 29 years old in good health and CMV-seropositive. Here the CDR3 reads CASSPISGTGYEQYF. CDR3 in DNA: TGTGCCAGCAGTCCAATATCCGGGACAGGGTACGAGCAGTACTTC.